This T cell receptor beta chain derives from a study of vaccination and CD4 T cells after COVID-19. Germline assignment: CDR1 SGHAT and CDR2 FQNNGV. This CDR3 is built from 13 residues. After removal of 6 bases from V and 5 bases from J, the junction contained 6 bases not matched to a gene. With respect to this clonotype: Its antigen is not identified.

Oncomine TCR Beta short-read sequencing was applied to DNA from cultured CD4+ T cells. One entry per CDR3 protein, called by TCRdb with MiXCR from the PCR reads. This table has 11,000 or so distinct CDR3 sequences, around 40% appearing once. Regarding treatment: roughly ten-day PBMC culture with coronavirus spike peptide pools or control peptides (ViraFEST assay). The source material was CD4+ T cells from blood, cultured in vitro. V usage is TRBV11-2 and J usage is TRBJ1-2; 7 nucleotides line up with TRBD1. The source is a human donor who had recovered from COVID-19. In nucleotides, the CDR3 is TGTGCCAGCAGTCTTCCCAGGGGGTATGGCTACACCTTC. Its translation is CASSLPRGYGYTF. The full variable domain, with the rest looked up from reference TRBV11-2 and TRBJ1-2, is EAGVAQSPRYKIIEKRQSVAFWCNPISGHATLYWYQQILGQGPKLLIQFQNNGVVDDSQLPKDRFSAERLKGVDSTLKIQPAKLEDSAVYLCASSLPRGYGYTFGSGTRLTVV.